The 7 T cell receptor beta chains in this list originate from one sample, sequenced in a study of OX40 agonist ivuxolimab in advanced cancers. The table came from immunoSEQ multiplex PCR; TCRdb's copy has only in-frame clones and leaves some out. Of about 67,000 clones listed, approximately 85% are singletons. The sequencing used CD4+ or CD8+ T cells sorted from blood, collected in a trial of the OX40 agonist ivuxolimab. Every receptor here comes from an adult with an advanced solid tumor such as melanoma, head and neck, liver or kidney cancer.

The V and J genes are TRBV11-2 and TRBJ2-6; D not certain. Looked up from germline, CDR1 is SGHAT and CDR2 is FQNNGV. The CDR3 sequence is 13 residues long. The V and J ends lost 1 base and 9 bases respectively, with 7 bases between them. The CDR3 sequence: CASSLASDNVLTF. CDR3 DNA sequence: TGTGCCAGCAGCTTAGCGTCAGACAACGTCCTGACTTTC.

Points on this clone: Other nucleotide sequences in the sample specify the same CDR3. The chain has TRBV10-3 and TRBJ2-2; 9 bases are a match to TRBD1. Germline V gene lookup returns CDR1 ENHRY and CDR2 SYGVKD. The trim removed 7 bases at V and 7 bases at J, leaving 10 bases unmatched. The CDR3 consists of 15 residues. CDR3 sequence: CAINQGTGQGGELFF. For the CDR3, the DNA is TGTGCCATCAATCAGGGGACAGGGCAGGGCGGGGAGCTGTTTTTT.

The chain couples TRBV28 to TRBJ1-6, with 8 nucleotides matching TRBD1. Germline V lookup: CDR1 MDHEN, CDR2 SYDVKM. The J segment lost 10 bases and the V segment lost 7 bases, leaving 3 bases of the junction unmatched. This CDR3 is built from 12 residues. This chain's CDR3 is CASTRQGSPLHF. CDR3 coding DNA: TGTGCCAGCACTAGACAGGGGTCACCCCTCCACTTT.

This chain joins TRBV5-4 and TRBJ1-6; 8 bases map to TRBD1. V dropped 6 bases and J dropped 9; count of bases not matched to a gene: 5. The V gene's germline CDR1 is SGHNT and CDR2 YYREEE (reference sequence). This CDR3 has 13 residues. The DNA for the CDR3 is TGTGCCAGCAAAACAGGGGGACTTTCACCCCTCCACTTT. This translates into CASKTGGLSPLHF. The full variable domain, rest sourced from reference TRBV5-4 and TRBJ1-6, is ETGVTQSPTHLIKTRGQQVTLRCSSQSGHNTVSWYQQALGQGPQFIFQYYREEENGRGNFPPRFSGLQFPNYSSELNVNALELDDSALYLCASKTGGLSPLHFGNGTRLTVT.

On this clone itself: Relative to the germline gene, one junction end is altered; a read error may explain this. The gene calls are TRBV18 and TRBJ2-7, with D possibly matching TRBD2 (6 bases). The CDR3 spans 12 residues. Per germline, CDR1 KGHSH and CDR2 LQKENI. CDR3 bases: TGTGCCAGCTCCCCGGCGGGGTACGGGCAGTACTTC. It encodes CASSPAGYGQYF.

The V call is TRBV28, the J call TRBJ1-2, with D possibly matching TRBD1 (6 bases). The V and J ends lost 5 bases and 4 bases respectively, with 11 bases between them. CDR1 and CDR2 from the germline V gene are MDHEN and SYDVKM. The CDR3 has 13 amino acids. In DNA form, the CDR3 reads TGTGCCAGCAGTGTGACAGGACCCTATGGCTACACCTTC. Its translation is CASSVTGPYGYTF.

This clone was picked up one time. The chain couples TRBV19 to TRBJ2-5; possibly TRBD1 or TRBD2 for D (5 bases each). This CDR3 contains 13 residues. Trimming removed 5 bases from V and 2 bases from J, with 9 bases in between. CDR1 and CDR2 from the germline V gene are LNHDA and SQIVND (reference sequence). DNA of the CDR3: TGTGCCAGTAGTCAGGGACCGCAAGAGACCCAGTACTTC. Its translation: CASSQGPQETQYF.